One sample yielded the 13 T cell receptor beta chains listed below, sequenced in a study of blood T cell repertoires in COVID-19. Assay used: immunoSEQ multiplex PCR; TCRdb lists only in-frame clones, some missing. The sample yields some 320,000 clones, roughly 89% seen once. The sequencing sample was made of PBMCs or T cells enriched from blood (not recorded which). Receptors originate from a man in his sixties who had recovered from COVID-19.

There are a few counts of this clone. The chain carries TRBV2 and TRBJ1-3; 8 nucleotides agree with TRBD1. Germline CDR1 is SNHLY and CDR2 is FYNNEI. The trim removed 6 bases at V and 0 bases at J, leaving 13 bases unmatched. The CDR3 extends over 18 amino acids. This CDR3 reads CASSLLGQATFSGNTIYF. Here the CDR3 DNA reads TGTGCCAGCAGCCTTTTGGGACAGGCGACGTTCTCTGGAAACACCATATATTTT.

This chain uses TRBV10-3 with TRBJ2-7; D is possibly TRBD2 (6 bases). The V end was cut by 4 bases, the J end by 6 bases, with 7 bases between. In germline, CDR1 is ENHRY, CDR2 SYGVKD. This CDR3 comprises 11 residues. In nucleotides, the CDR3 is TGTGCCATCAGTGTTAGCGGCGAGCAGTACTTC. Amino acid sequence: CAISVSGEQYF.

The CDR3 is CAWSVRRTAALGEQYF. CDR3 bases: TGTGCCTGGAGTGTACGAAGGACAGCTGCCCTGGGAGAGCAGTACTTC. V is TRBV30 and J is TRBJ2-7; the D gene is possibly TRBD1 (6 bases). This CDR3 is built from 16 residues. Trimming took 0 bases from V and 7 from J, leaving 22 bases between them. Per germline, CDR1 GTSNPN and CDR2 SVGIG (reference sequence).

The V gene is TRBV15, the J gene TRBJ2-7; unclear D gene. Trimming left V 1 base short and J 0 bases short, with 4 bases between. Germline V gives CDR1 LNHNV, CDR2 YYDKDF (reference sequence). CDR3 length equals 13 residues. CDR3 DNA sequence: TGTGCCACCAGCAGAGGGCTCTCCTACGAGCAGTACTTC. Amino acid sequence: CATSRGLSYEQYF.

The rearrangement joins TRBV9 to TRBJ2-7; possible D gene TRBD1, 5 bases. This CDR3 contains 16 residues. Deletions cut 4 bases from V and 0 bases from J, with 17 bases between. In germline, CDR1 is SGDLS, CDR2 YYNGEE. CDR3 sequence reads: CASSPRSGFSSYEQYF. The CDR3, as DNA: TGTGCCAGCAGCCCCAGATCAGGGTTTAGCTCCTACGAGCAGTACTTC.

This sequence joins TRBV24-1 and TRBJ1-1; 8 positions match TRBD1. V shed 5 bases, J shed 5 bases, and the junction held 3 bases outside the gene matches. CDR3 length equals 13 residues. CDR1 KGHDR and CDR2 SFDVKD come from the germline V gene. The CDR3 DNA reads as TGTGCCACCAGTGCCAGGGGGCGTACTGAAGCTTTCTTT. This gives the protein CATSARGRTEAFF.

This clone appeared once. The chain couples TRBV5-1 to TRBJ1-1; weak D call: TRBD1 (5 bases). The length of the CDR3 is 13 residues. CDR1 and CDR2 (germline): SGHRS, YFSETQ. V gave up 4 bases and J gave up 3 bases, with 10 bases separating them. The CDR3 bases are TGCGCCAGCAGCGGCTTAGGGGACACTGAAGCTTTCTTT. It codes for CASSGLGDTEAFF.

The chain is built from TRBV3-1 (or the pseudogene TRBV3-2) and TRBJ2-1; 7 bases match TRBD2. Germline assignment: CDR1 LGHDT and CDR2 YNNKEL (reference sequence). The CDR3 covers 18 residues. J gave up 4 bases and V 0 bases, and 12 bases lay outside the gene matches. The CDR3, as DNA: TGTGCCAGCAGCCAAGATGTGGGAGACGGGAGGTCATACAATGAGCAGTTCTTC. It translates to CASSQDVGDGRSYNEQFF.

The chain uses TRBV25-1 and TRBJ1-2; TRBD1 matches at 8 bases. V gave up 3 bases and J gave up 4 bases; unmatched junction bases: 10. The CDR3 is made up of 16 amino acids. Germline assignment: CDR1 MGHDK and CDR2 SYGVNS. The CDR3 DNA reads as TGTGCCAGCAGTGACCCCGGACAGGGAGGGCTCTATGGCTACACCTTC. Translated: CASSDPGQGGLYGYTF.

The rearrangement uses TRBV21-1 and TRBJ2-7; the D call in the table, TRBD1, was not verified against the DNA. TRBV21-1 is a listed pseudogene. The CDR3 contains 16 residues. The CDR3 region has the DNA TGTGCCAGCAGCGCGGGTGACAGGGACTTTACCTACGAGCAGTACTTC. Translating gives CASSAGDRDFTYEQYF.

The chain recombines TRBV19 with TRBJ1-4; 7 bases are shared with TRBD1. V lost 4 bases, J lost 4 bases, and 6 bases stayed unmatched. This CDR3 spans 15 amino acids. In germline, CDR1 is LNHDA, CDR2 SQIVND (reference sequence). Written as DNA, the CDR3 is TGTGCCAGTAGTAGACGGACAGGAGATAATGAAAAACTGTTTTTT. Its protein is CASSRRTGDNEKLFF. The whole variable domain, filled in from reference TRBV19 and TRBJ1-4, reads DGGITQSPKYLFRKEGQNVTLSCEQNLNHDAMYWYRQDPGQGLRLIYYSQIVNDFQKGDIAEGYSVSREKKESFPLTVTSAQKNPTAFYLCASSRRTGDNEKLFFGSGTQLSVL.

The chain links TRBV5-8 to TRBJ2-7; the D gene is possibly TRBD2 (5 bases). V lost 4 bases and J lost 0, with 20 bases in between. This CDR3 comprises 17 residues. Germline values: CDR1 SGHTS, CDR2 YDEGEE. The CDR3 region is CASSPRLSVLSSYEQYF. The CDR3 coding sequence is TGTGCCAGCAGCCCCCGCCTTAGCGTATTAAGCTCCTACGAGCAGTACTTC.

This chain's CDR3 is CASSPPSGAEAFF. CDR3 sequence (DNA): TGTGCCAGCTCACCACCATCAGGGGCTGAAGCTTTCTTT. This chain connects TRBV18 to TRBJ1-1, with D tentatively TRBD1 (6 bases). Between the trimmed V and J ends, which lost 0 bases and 6 bases, there was a span of 8 bases. The CDR3 consists of 13 residues. CDR1 KGHSH and CDR2 LQKENI come from the germline V gene.